Each of the 24 T cell receptor beta chains below was sequenced from the same sample in a study of T cell responses to AZD1222 COVID-19 vaccine. The protocol was immunoSEQ multiplex PCR, while the TCRdb copy is restricted to in-frame clones and leaves out a portion. Here the sample spans approximately 170,000 clones, roughly 85% being singletons. Sequences were derived from peripheral blood, sampled 28 days after the second AZD1222 dose. These receptors were obtained from an adult who received the AZD1222 COVID-19 vaccine.

The J gene is TRBJ2-3, the V gene TRBV27, with a possible D match to TRBD2 (6 bases). Looked up from germline, CDR1 is MNHEY and CDR2 is SMNVEV (reference sequence). Trimming removed 5 bases from V and 4 bases from J, with 13 bases in between. This CDR3 spans 14 amino acids. This CDR3 is CASSRREHSDTQYF. For the CDR3, the DNA is TGTGCCAGCAGTCGGAGGGAACATTCAGATACGCAGTATTTT.

This clone was seen a handful of times. The chain uses TRBV4-1 and TRBJ2-7; 13 nucleotides line up with TRBD2. V dropped 1 base and J dropped 6; count of bases not matched to a gene: 9. This CDR3 is built from 17 residues. The germline CDR1 and CDR2 sequences are MGHRA and YSYEKL. The CDR3 here is CASSQVTGLAGRVEQYF. The CDR3 DNA reads as TGCGCCAGCAGCCAAGTTACGGGACTAGCGGGGAGAGTCGAGCAGTACTTC.

The CDR3 spells CASSFGTGGNEQFF. The CDR3 coding sequence is TGTGCCAGCAGTTTTGGGACAGGGGGCAATGAGCAGTTCTTC. The V call is TRBV5-8, the J call TRBJ2-1; 11 positions match TRBD1. The CDR3 runs to 14 residues. Germline CDR1 is SGHTS and CDR2 is YDEGEE. J gave up 6 bases and V 5 bases, and 4 bases lay outside the gene matches.

V usage is TRBV20-1 and J usage is TRBJ2-1; 9 bases match TRBD1. Germline lookup yields CDR1 DFQATT and CDR2 SNEGSKA (reference sequence). V lost 6 bases and J lost 12; bases outside the gene matches: 6. This CDR3 is built from 11 residues. The CDR3 region is CSARQGVVQFF. The CDR3, as DNA: TGCAGTGCAAGACAGGGGGTGGTGCAGTTCTTC.

The CDR3 nucleotides are TGTGCCAGCAGCGCAGCCTTGTCCGGTCTATACGAGCAGTACTTC. Amino acid sequence: CASSAALSGLYEQYF. The J gene is TRBJ2-7, the V gene TRBV9; D uncertain. Germline-derived CDR1 and CDR2 are SGDLS and YYNGEE. The CDR3 has 15 amino acids. V was clipped by 3 bases and J by 4 bases, with 17 bases between them.

This clone appeared once. The V and J genes are TRBV19 and TRBJ2-6, with D tentatively TRBD1 or TRBD2 (5 bases each). This CDR3 has 15 residues. V was pared by 4 bases and J by 1 base, with 8 bases between. Germline V gene lookup returns CDR1 LNHDA and CDR2 SQIVND (reference sequence). CDR3 loop: CASSSWGSGANVLTF. In DNA, the CDR3 is TGTGCCAGTAGTAGTTGGGGGTCTGGGGCCAACGTCCTGACTTTC.

This sequence joins TRBV19 and TRBJ2-5, with a weak D call TRBD1 (6 bases). The germline V gene encodes CDR1 LNHDA and CDR2 SQIVND (reference sequence). The CDR3 sequence is 13 residues long. V was shortened by 3 bases and J by 5 bases, with 10 bases between the two germline ends. The CDR3 DNA reads TGTGCCAGTAGTATCCAGGGGATGGAGACCCAGTACTTC. It translates to CASSIQGMETQYF.

V and J are TRBV12-5 and TRBJ2-7; TRBD1 agrees at 7 bases. The junction had 8 bases not matched to a gene; V was cut back by 6 bases and J by 6 bases. Germline CDR1 LGHNT, CDR2 FRNRAP. This CDR3 contains 13 residues. DNA for the CDR3: TGTGCTAGTGGCGCACCGCAGGGGGTCGAGCAGTACTTC. Encoded protein: CASGAPQGVEQYF.

The chain is built from TRBV2 and TRBJ2-5, with D hard to call. The CDR3 sequence is 11 residues long. Germline lookup yields CDR1 SNHLY and CDR2 FYNNEI. V was trimmed by 1 base and J by 4 bases, leaving 1 base between them. The CDR3: CASSEGETQYF. The CDR3, as DNA: TGTGCCAGCAGTGAAGGAGAGACCCAGTACTTC.

The chain uses TRBV10-3 and TRBJ2-1; D may be TRBD2 (6 bases). Germline CDR1 reads ENHRY; CDR2 reads SYGVKD. Trimming left V 10 bases short and J 4 bases short, with 17 bases between. The length of the CDR3 is 14 residues. The CDR3 sequence: CATESGTGYNEQFF. The CDR3 bases are TGTGCCACGGAATCCGGGACTGGGTACAATGAGCAGTTCTTC.

The V call is TRBV7-9, the J call TRBJ1-2, with 9 bases matching TRBD1. CDR1 and CDR2 (germline): SEHNR, FQNEAQ (reference sequence). After removal of 6 bases from V and 5 bases from J, the junction contained 7 bases not matched to a gene. This CDR3 has 14 amino acids. The CDR3 region has the DNA TGTGCCAGCAGTCAACAGGGGGCCGGGTATGGCTACACCTTC. Its translation is CASSQQGAGYGYTF. Based on the CDR3 plus reference TRBV7-9 and TRBJ1-2, the full variable domain is DTGVSQNPRHKITKRGQNVTFRCDPISEHNRLYWYRQTLGQGPEFLTYFQNEAQLEKSRLLSDRFSAERPKGSFSTLEIQRTEQGDSAMYLCASSQQGAGYGYTFGSGTRLTVV.

This sequence joins TRBV7-6 and TRBJ2-1; 9 bases align to TRBD1. From germline, CDR1 is SGHVS and CDR2 FNYEAQ. After removal of 5 bases from V and 4 bases from J, the junction contained 12 bases not matched to a gene. This CDR3 has 17 amino acids. The CDR3 DNA reads as TGTGCCAGCAGCCCACCCACCGGGACAGGGCTTTACAATGAGCAGTTCTTC. This gives the protein CASSPPTGTGLYNEQFF.

The chain is built from TRBV19 and TRBJ1-6; unclear D gene. There are 14 residues in the CDR3. Germline lookup yields CDR1 LNHDA and CDR2 SQIVND (reference sequence). V was trimmed by 7 bases and J by 6 bases, leaving 13 bases between them. The CDR3 DNA reads TGTGCCAGTAAGCGTTCAGGACTTAATTCACCCCTCCACTTT. Its translation is CASKRSGLNSPLHF. Full variable domain (missing parts from reference TRBV19 and TRBJ1-6): DGGITQSPKYLFRKEGQNVTLSCEQNLNHDAMYWYRQDPGQGLRLIYYSQIVNDFQKGDIAEGYSVSREKKESFPLTVTSAQKNPTAFYLCASKRSGLNSPLHFGNGTRLTVT.

The genes are TRBV12-5 and TRBJ2-1; 10 bases agree with TRBD2. Trimming at V came to 7 bases and at J to 7 bases, leaving 7 bases not matched to a gene. Germline-derived CDR1 and CDR2 are LGHNT and FRNRAP. The CDR3 extends over 14 amino acids. CDR3 sequence reads: CASATVSGGNEQFF. The DNA for the CDR3 is TGTGCTAGTGCCACCGTTAGCGGGGGGAATGAGCAGTTCTTC.

In its sample, this clone was seen once. This chain connects TRBV6-5 to TRBJ2-7, with D unresolved. V lost 3 bases and J 2 bases, leaving 11 bases between the germline ends. Germline V gene lookup returns CDR1 MNHEY and CDR2 SVGAGI. The CDR3 has 14 amino acids. CDR3 nucleotides: TGTGCCAGCAGTTATCGTCCAGGTCCCTACGAGCAGTACTTC. Protein: CASSYRPGPYEQYF.

V and J are TRBV5-1 and TRBJ2-7; tentative D call: TRBD2 (5 bases). V lost 0 bases and J lost 0, with 7 bases in between. The CDR3 extends over 14 amino acids. Germline V gene sequence: CDR1 SGHRS, CDR2 YFSETQ. The CDR3 loop reads CASSLVTSSYEQYF. CDR3 in DNA: TGCGCCAGCAGCTTGGTCACTAGCTCCTACGAGCAGTACTTC.

This chain links TRBV25-1 with TRBJ2-2; D is undetermined. Trimming shortened V by 2 bases and J by 6 bases, and 7 bases separated the two germline ends. The CDR3 is 13 residues long. Germline lookup yields CDR1 MGHDK and CDR2 SYGVNS. The CDR3 coding sequence is TGTGCCAGCAGTGAAGGTCGACCCGGGGAGCTGTTTTTT. Its protein product is CASSEGRPGELFF.

Only a few counts were recorded for this clone. This rearrangement joins TRBV11-2 to TRBJ1-2; 10 bases map to TRBD1. The CDR3 loop spans 15 amino acids. V shed 1 base and J 4 bases; nucleotides not matched to a gene: 3. CDR1 and CDR2 (germline): SGHAT, FQNNGV. The CDR3 here is CASSLVTGGGYGYTF. In DNA, the CDR3 is TGTGCCAGCAGCTTAGTGACAGGGGGCGGCTATGGCTACACCTTC. The full variable domain, with the rest looked up from reference TRBV11-2 and TRBJ1-2, is EAGVAQSPRYKIIEKRQSVAFWCNPISGHATLYWYQQILGQGPKLLIQFQNNGVVDDSQLPKDRFSAERLKGVDSTLKIQPAKLEDSAVYLCASSLVTGGGYGYTFGSGTRLTVV.

Only one count was recorded for this clone. The chain employs TRBV18 and TRBJ2-5; 9 nucleotides agree with TRBD2. This CDR3 has 16 amino acids. Trimming at V came to 4 bases and at J to 4 bases, leaving 10 bases not matched to a gene. Germline CDR1 reads KGHSH; CDR2 reads LQKENI. The chain's CDR3 is CASSLESSGGLETQYF. The CDR3 bases are TGTGCCAGCTCACTGGAGAGTAGCGGGGGTTTAGAGACCCAGTACTTC.

The V and J genes are TRBV7-9 and TRBJ1-5; D ambiguous. This CDR3 comprises 12 residues. V was trimmed by 6 bases and J by 6 bases, leaving 9 bases between them. Germline-derived CDR1 and CDR2 are SEHNR and FQNEAQ (reference sequence). Written as DNA, the CDR3 is TGTGCCAGCAGTCCAGGAGGTCAGCCCCAGCATTTT. Its translation is CASSPGGQPQHF.

The chain joins TRBV7-6 to TRBJ2-2; D gene ambiguous. CDR1 is SGHVS, CDR2 FNYEAQ, per germline. The length of the CDR3 is 15 residues. The V and J ends lost 2 bases and 3 bases respectively, with 10 bases between them. CDR3 nucleotide sequence: TGTGCCAGCAGCTTATCAAGGGATGACACCGGGGAGCTGTTTTTT. This encodes CASSLSRDDTGELFF.

This clone showed up just once. The V gene is TRBV5-4, the J gene TRBJ1-2; TRBD1 might be the D (6 bases). Germline CDR1 SGHNT, CDR2 YYREEE (reference sequence). V gave up 1 base and J gave up 6 bases, with 13 bases separating them. The CDR3 consists of 14 residues. Here the CDR3 reads CASSLFQGYDGYTF. The CDR3 DNA sequence: TGTGCCAGCAGCTTGTTCCAGGGGTACGATGGCTACACCTTC.

This chain connects TRBV9 to TRBJ2-5; possibly TRBD2 for D (5 bases). The CDR3 is 12 residues long. Germline CDR1 SGDLS, CDR2 YYNGEE. V was cut by 1 base and J by 7 bases, with 8 bases left in between. CDR3 loop: CASSVLSGTQYF. For the CDR3, the DNA is TGTGCCAGCAGCGTACTAAGCGGGACCCAGTACTTC.

The V gene is TRBV30, the J gene TRBJ2-3, with 8 bases fitting TRBD1. The CDR3 consists of 14 residues. Germline V gene sequence: CDR1 GTSNPN, CDR2 SVGIG (reference sequence). The V gene end was trimmed by 4 bases and the J gene end by 2 bases; junction bases not matched to a gene: 5. The CDR3 DNA is TGTGCCTGGAAACAGGGGGTCCCCACAGATACGCAGTATTTT. Translation: CAWKQGVPTDTQYF.